The entry below gives a single T cell receptor beta chain sequence along with its context. The sample originates from a study of CD8 T cells in ankylosing spondylitis. Germline CDR1 SEHNR, CDR2 FQNEAQ (reference sequence). V was cut by 2 bases and J by 4 bases, with 17 bases left in between. This CDR3 comprises 16 residues. One entry per CDR3 protein results from TCRdb running MiXCR on the 5' RACE reads. The sample lists 31,000 or so distinct CDR3 sequences; 30% were seen once. The TCR originated in a male donor with ankylosing spondylitis. The chain couples TRBV7-9 to TRBJ2-5; D might be TRBD2 (5 bases). Sequencing was carried out using synovial fluid, either unsorted or a sorted T cell fraction (not recorded which). The CDR3, as DNA: TGTGCCAGCAGCTTAACCTCTCCCGGGGTCGGAGAGACCCAGTACTTC. Translation gives CASSLTSPGVGETQYF. Full variable domain (remainder filled in from reference TRBV7-9 and TRBJ2-5): DTGVSQNPRHKITKRGQNVTFRCDPISEHNRLYWYRQTLGQGPEFLTYFQNEAQLEKSRLLSDRFSAERPKGSFSTLEIQRTEQGDSAMYLCASSLTSPGVGETQYFGPGTRLLVL.